The 20 T cell receptor beta chains in this list originate from one sample, sequenced in a study of T cell repertoires in cytomegalovirus infection. TCRdb re-called the reads with MiXCR, one entry per CDR3 protein. Of about 51,000 distinct CDR3 sequences in the sample, about 18% were seen once. Their antigen targets remain unknown. The specimen comprised CD8+ T cells from cultured PBMCs, sampled from culture after CMV antigen stimulation. Every receptor here comes from a human donor in good health (CMV status not recorded). Some clones in this sample may be carry-over from other donors' samples.

This clonotype was seen at least ten times. The chain couples TRBV27 to TRBJ2-5; tentative D call: TRBD1 (5 bases). CDR3 length equals 14 residues. V was cut by 5 bases and J by 3 bases, with 13 bases left in between. In germline, CDR1 is MNHEY, CDR2 SMNVEV (reference sequence). The CDR3 sequence is CASSPHDRKETQYF. CDR3 DNA: TGTGCCAGCAGTCCGCATGACAGAAAAGAGACCCAGTACTTC.

In its sample, this clonotype was seen a few times. V usage is TRBV6-1 and J usage is TRBJ2-1; the D is unclear. V was pared by 3 bases and J by 0 bases, with 9 bases between. Germline assignment: CDR1 MNHNS and CDR2 SASEGT. The CDR3 spans 15 residues. In DNA, the CDR3 is TGTGCCAGCAGTGACCTGGGGAACTCCTACAATGAGCAGTTCTTC. Translating gives CASSDLGNSYNEQFF.

The chain carries TRBV27 and TRBJ2-7, with 7 bases matching TRBD1. The germline V gene has CDR1 MNHEY and CDR2 SMNVEV (reference sequence). With V trimmed by 5 bases and J by 2 bases, 9 bases remained unmatched. The CDR3 length is 15 residues. The CDR3 sequence: CASSPRQGGAYEQYF. DNA of the CDR3: TGTGCCAGCAGTCCTAGACAGGGTGGTGCCTACGAGCAGTACTTC.

CDR3 DNA: TGTGCCAGCAGTTACTCGGACCCCCAGCCCCAGCATTTT. Its protein is CASSYSDPQPQHF. This chain links TRBV6-2 or TRBV6-3 with TRBJ1-5; D remains unclear. Germline lookup yields CDR1 MNHEY and CDR2 SVGEGT. CDR3 size: 13 residues. V lost 0 bases to trimming and J lost 7 bases, with 7 bases between them.

V and J are TRBV19 and TRBJ1-3; D is ambiguous. The V and J ends lost 3 bases and 0 bases respectively, with 9 bases between them. The CDR3 runs to 15 residues. Per germline, CDR1 LNHDA and CDR2 SQIVND (reference sequence). CDR3 in DNA: TGTGCCAGTAGTATTAAGTTATTCTCTGGAAACACCATATATTTT. Its translation: CASSIKLFSGNTIYF.

The J gene is TRBJ2-5, the V gene TRBV11-2; TRBD2 matches at 11 bases. CDR1 is SGHAT, CDR2 FQNNGV, per germline. V lost 2 bases to trimming and J lost 3 bases; unmatched junction nucleotides: 2. The CDR3 length is 15 residues. As DNA, the CDR3 is TGTGCCAGCAGCTTAACTAGCGGGAGTGAAGAGACCCAGTACTTC. Protein: CASSLTSGSEETQYF.

CDR3 sequence reads: CASSLYGRPQHF. The CDR3 bases are TGTGCCAGCAGCTTGTATGGAAGGCCCCAGCATTTT. The V call is TRBV5-6, the J call TRBJ1-5; D is uncertain. V was pared by 1 base and J by 9 bases, with 8 bases between. Germline loops: CDR1 SGHDT, CDR2 YYEEEE. This CDR3 has 12 residues.

The CDR3 region has the DNA TGTGCCATCAGTGAGAGGGCCGGGATTAGCGGCGGGGAGCTGTTTTTT. Protein: CAISERAGISGGELFF. This chain connects TRBV10-3 to TRBJ2-2; possible D gene TRBD2, 6 bases. CDR3 size: 16 residues. V was trimmed by 2 bases and J by 7 bases, leaving 17 bases between them. Germline V lookup: CDR1 ENHRY, CDR2 SYGVKD.

V gene TRBV19 combines with J gene TRBJ1-6, with TRBD1 as a possible D gene (6 bases). Between the trimmed V and J ends, which lost 7 bases and 7 bases, there was a span of 14 bases. Germline CDR1 and CDR2: LNHDA and SQIVND (reference sequence). The CDR3 has 14 residues. In DNA, the CDR3 is TGTGCCAGTACCAGGGGACCGGAAAATTCACCCCTCCACTTT. This codes for CASTRGPENSPLHF.

V usage is TRBV9 and J usage is TRBJ1-5; D unclear. Germline V gene data show CDR1 as SGDLS and CDR2 as YYNGEE. The germline V and J ends were trimmed by 2 bases and 0 bases, with 3 bases remaining between them. The CDR3 has 13 residues. The CDR3 loop reads CASSVGSNQPQHF. The DNA for the CDR3 is TGTGCCAGCAGCGTCGGTAGCAATCAGCCCCAGCATTTT.

This clonotype showed up just once. The chain combines TRBV27 with TRBJ2-1; TRBD1 is a possible D gene (6 bases). Germline V gene data show CDR1 as MNHEY and CDR2 as SMNVEV (reference sequence). The CDR3 runs 14 residues. Trimming cost V 6 bases and J 5 bases, with 14 bases left between them. The CDR3 coding sequence is TGTGCCAGCAGCCAGGGGTACCCTCACAATGAGCAGTTCTTC. This encodes CASSQGYPHNEQFF.

This clonotype showed up just a few times. The chain uses TRBV20-1 and TRBJ2-1, with D perhaps TRBD1 (6 bases). The V end lost 5 bases, the J end lost 9 bases, and 11 bases lay between the germline ends. This CDR3 is 11 amino acids long. Germline CDR1 DFQATT, CDR2 SNEGSKA (reference sequence). The CDR3 DNA follows: TGCAGTGCTCTTACAGGGACTGAGCAGTTCTTC. It is translated as CSALTGTEQFF.

The chain employs TRBV6-2 or TRBV6-3 and TRBJ2-5; weak D call: TRBD1 (6 bases). V lost 6 bases and J lost 4, with 18 bases in between. CDR3 length equals 15 residues. Germline CDR1 is MNHEY and CDR2 is SVGEGT. The DNA for the CDR3 is TGTGCCAGCAGGAGAGCGGCAGGGGTATTAGAGACCCAGTACTTC. Translation: CASRRAAGVLETQYF.

This rearrangement joins TRBV14 to TRBJ2-6; D uncertain. The CDR3 loop spans 15 amino acids. V was clipped by 0 bases and J by 1 base, with 4 bases between them. The germline CDR1 and CDR2 sequences are SGHDN and FVKESK. CDR3 DNA sequence: TGTGCCAGCAGCCAAGAATCGTCTGGGGCCAACGTCCTGACTTTC. Residues: CASSQESSGANVLTF. The full variable domain, with the rest looked up from reference TRBV14 and TRBJ2-6, is EAGVTQFPSHSVIEKGQTVTLRCDPISGHDNLYWYRRVMGKEIKFLLHFVKESKQDESGMPNNRFLAERTGGTYSTLKVQPAELEDSGVYFCASSQESSGANVLTFGAGSRLTVL.

This clonotype came up a few times. The chain is built from TRBV7-6 and TRBJ2-2; D is undetermined. CDR1 is SGHVS and CDR2 is FNYEAQ in the germline V gene. Trimming removed 2 bases from V and 2 bases from J, with 9 bases in between. The CDR3 runs to 15 residues. The CDR3 reads CASSLPPFNTGELFF. In nucleotides, the CDR3 is TGTGCCAGCAGCTTACCCCCCTTCAACACCGGGGAGCTGTTTTTT.

This clonotype appeared many times. This rearrangement joins TRBV7-2 to TRBJ2-5; TRBD2 agrees at 10 bases. V lost 5 bases to trimming and J lost 5 bases; unmatched junction nucleotides: 2. This CDR3 contains 13 residues. Looked up from germline, CDR1 is SGHTA and CDR2 is FQGNSA. CDR3 nucleotide sequence: TGTGCCAGCAGCCGGGGACTAGCGGAGACCCAGTACTTC. Amino acids: CASSRGLAETQYF.

The rearrangement links TRBV7-6 to TRBJ2-1, with TRBD1 identical over 7 bases. The CDR3 is made up of 15 amino acids. Germline V gene data show CDR1 as SGHVS and CDR2 as FNYEAQ. V dropped 2 bases and J dropped 8; count of bases not matched to a gene: 9. CDR3 in amino acids: CASSLRRQGVDEQFF. The CDR3 nucleotides read TGTGCCAGCAGCTTACGTAGGCAGGGGGTGGATGAGCAGTTCTTC. The variable domain in full, completed from reference TRBV7-6 and TRBJ2-1, reads GAGVSQSPRYKVTKRGQDVALRCDPISGHVSLYWYRQALGQGPEFLTYFNYEAQQDKSGLPNDRFSAERPEGSISTLTIQRTEQRDSAMYRCASSLRRQGVDEQFFGPGTRLTVL.

V and J are TRBV7-6 and TRBJ2-1; D uncertain. Germline values: CDR1 SGHVS, CDR2 FNYEAQ. V was shortened by 3 bases and J by 2 bases, with 8 bases between the two germline ends. This CDR3 is built from 14 residues. CDR3 residues: CASSFPGTYNEQFF. In nucleotides, the CDR3 is TGTGCCAGCAGCTTCCCCGGCACCTACAATGAGCAGTTCTTC.

The chain links TRBV7-9 to TRBJ1-1, with 7 bases matching TRBD1. CDR1 SEHNR and CDR2 FQNEAQ come from the germline V gene (reference sequence). This CDR3 is built from 12 residues. The trim removed 1 base at V and 8 bases at J, leaving 1 base unmatched. CDR3 sequence (DNA): TGTGCCAGCAGCTTAGGACAGGGCGAAGCTTTCTTT. Amino acid sequence: CASSLGQGEAFF.

This chain joins TRBV7-9 and TRBJ1-6; the match to TRBD1 covers 8 bases. This CDR3 is built from 15 residues. V gave up 4 bases and J gave up 7 bases; unmatched junction bases: 6. CDR1 SEHNR and CDR2 FQNEAQ come from the germline V gene (reference sequence). CDR3 sequence reads: CASSSHRGMNSPLHF. The CDR3 DNA reads TGTGCCAGCAGCTCCCACAGGGGGATGAATTCACCCCTCCACTTT.